This T cell receptor (beta chain) was sequenced during a study of T cell clonotyping in hematopoietic cell transplantation. Germline lookup yields CDR1 SGHTA and CDR2 FQGNSA. The CDR3 totals 15 residues. V lost 1 base to trimming and J lost 7 bases, with 14 bases between them. In the case of this clone: Its antigen is still unknown.

Recipient blood drawn about 28 days pretransplant and days 30, 100, 180 after. The protocol was immunoSEQ multiplex PCR, while the TCRdb copy is restricted to in-frame clones and leaves out a portion. The table has roughly 30,000 clones, 92% seen once. Study-wide results and limits: Recipient TCR diversity dropped after transplant; expanded clonotypes rose from day 30 to 180.

The chain uses TRBV7-2 and TRBJ1-5, with D tentatively TRBD1 (5 bases). The material was PBMCs, obtained 100 days after allogeneic stem cell transplant. The TCR originated in a female patient in her fifties or sixties who had an allogeneic stem cell transplant from a related donor, so the T cells may come from the graft donor. Some clones in this sample may be carry-over from other donors' samples. CDR3 amino acids: CASSLGRGSGQPQHF. CDR3 DNA sequence: TGTGCCAGCAGCTTAGGACGGGGGTCCGGGCAGCCCCAGCATTTT.